Below are 6 T cell receptor beta chains sequenced from a single sample in a study of identical twins (dated by TCRdb to 2015 to 2016). The library came from 5' RACE. Sequencing relied on an Illumina HiSeq 2000. TCRdb cleaned the public reads at Q25 with fastp, built clones with MiXCR and kept in-frame beta chains. Identical CDR3 protein sequences are pooled into one entry, listed with their most common genes and DNA. The sample yields a few hundred thousand distinct CDR3 sequences; roughly 9.5% were counted once. 2.5% to 3.5% of the sample is taken by the ten largest. The sample also formed part of further work on yellow fever vaccine responses in identical twins.

The sample consisted of PBMCs. The receptor source for this set is a woman aged 18-35 years in good health.

Ten or more counts support this clonotype. The chain links TRBV12-3 or TRBV12-4 to TRBJ2-5; weak D call: TRBD2 (7 bases). Trimming removed 2 bases from V and 5 bases from J, with 15 bases in between. The CDR3 is made up of 15 amino acids. The CDR3 DNA sequence: TGTGCCAGCAGTTTATTATCGGGGGGCGGGGAGACCCAGTACTTC. It encodes CASSLLSGGGETQYF.

This clonotype was seen many times. This chain joins TRBV4-1 and TRBJ1-1, with 7 bases fitting TRBD1. The ends lost 4 bases at V and 0 bases at J; junction bases unmatched: 5. Germline V gene data show CDR1 as MGHRA and CDR2 as YSYEKL. The CDR3 consists of 15 residues. CDR3 sequence (DNA): TGCGCCAGCAGCCGACAGGGACCGATGAACACTGAAGCTTTCTTT. As protein: CASSRQGPMNTEAFF.

This clonotype has just a few counts. This sequence joins TRBV6-2 or TRBV6-3 and TRBJ2-2; D is unclear. CDR1 is MNHEY and CDR2 is SVGEGT in the germline V gene. The length of the CDR3 is 14 residues. Trimming took 2 bases from V and 2 from J, leaving 6 bases between them. The CDR3 region has the DNA TGTGCCAGCAGTTACCCATTAAACACCGGGGAGCTGTTTTTT. Its protein product is CASSYPLNTGELFF.

This clonotype was picked up a small number of times. CDR3 sequence: CAWSVKASGTTDTQYF. CDR3 nucleotides: TGTGCCTGGAGTGTGAAGGCTAGCGGGACCACAGATACGCAGTATTTT. The rearrangement joins TRBV30 to TRBJ2-3, with 9 bases identical to TRBD2. V lost 0 bases and J lost 2; bases outside the gene matches: 6. Germline CDR1 reads GTSNPN; CDR2 reads SVGIG (reference sequence). The CDR3 has 16 residues.

V is TRBV6-2 or TRBV6-3 and J is TRBJ2-7, with D uncertain. The CDR3 contains 11 residues. The germline V gene has CDR1 MNHEY and CDR2 SVGEGT. Trimming stripped 7 bases from V and 3 bases from J, with 7 bases between. The CDR3 DNA reads TGTGCCAGCACGGATGTCTACGAGCAGTACTTC. Its translation is CASTDVYEQYF.

This clonotype has at least ten counts. The chain is built from TRBV27 and TRBJ2-1; 7 nucleotides line up with TRBD1. The CDR3 totals 16 residues. CDR1 and CDR2 (germline): MNHEY, SMNVEV (reference sequence). V dropped 8 bases and J dropped 4; count of bases not matched to a gene: 14. CDR3 protein: CASRQVGTANYNEQFF. The DNA of the CDR3 is TGTGCCAGCCGCCAAGTGGGGACAGCTAATTACAATGAGCAGTTCTTC.